This T cell receptor (beta chain) derives from a study of cytomegalovirus exposure and HLA in healthy donors. Produced via immunoSEQ multiplex PCR; TCRdb's table is partial and in-frame only. This table has about 170,000 clones, approximately 96% appearing once. J gave up 5 bases and V 5 bases, and 11 bases lay outside the gene matches. Germline V gene sequence: CDR1 MNHEY, CDR2 SMNVEV (reference sequence). The CDR3 length is 15 residues. The receptor comes from a woman aged 18-29 years in good health and CMV-seronegative. The sample consisted of PBMCs. The rearrangement links TRBV27 to TRBJ2-7; 8 nucleotides agree with TRBD1. Written as DNA, the CDR3 is TGTGCCAGCAGTCCGAATTCAGGGGGCAGGGACGAGCAGTACTTC. Its translation is CASSPNSGGRDEQYF.